The subject of this entry is one TCR beta chain. Its target antigen remains unknown. The sample holds no much larger clone one base away, and base qualities are not on file. Libraries were constructed by the immunoSEQ multiplex PCR assay. Processing in the source paper ran as follows. A statistical classification framework was built for diagnosing cytomegalovirus status from the catalog of TCR beta chain sequences. What TCRdb holds here is the immuneACCESS table cut down to in-frame rearrangements. Part of the clones is not present; checked against another copy, under half of the missing clones reflect an unresolved V gene, and the others are unexplained. V, J and clone size were drawn from that table, and D and trimming were deduced from the DNA. The sample contains tens of thousands of clones, about 92% of them found a single time. The ten most abundant clones make up under 5.5% of the sample. There are 15 amino acids in the CDR3, from cysteine to phenylalanine inclusive. Left in the record is the CDR3 DNA by itself, 45 bases read in frame from the first base. The germline V gene (reference sequence) yields SEHNR for CDR1 and FQNEAQ for CDR2. Here V drops 4 bases and J drops 1 base, and the junction holds 5 bases not matched to any gene.

These data come from a study of cytomegalovirus exposure and HLA in healthy donors (dated by TCRdb to 2016 to 2017). Regarding the research as a whole: According to a later analysis, the approximately 120 validation repertoires were produced on the same platform as the 700 or so repertoires of the first cohort. The study aimed to test whether cataloging public T cell receptors could reveal signatures of past pathogen exposure. In addition to the first cohort of 666 subjects, a separate validation cohort of 120 different subjects was used. The study combined high-throughput TCR immunosequencing, statistical association of individual TCRs with disease status, and machine learning to predict cytomegalovirus infection status. The full study reports these points: Most TCR sequences were observed very rarely across donors, whereas some public TCRs were present in many individuals. A total of 150 to 200 TCR beta chains were listed by the study as associated with cytomegalovirus. A later analysis found that TCRs clustered in the first cohort also tended to co-occur in the 120 validation repertoires, with approximately 95% of cluster scores above 0. Three of the identified cytomegalovirus-associated TCR beta chains were confirmed in vitro to be specific for cytomegalovirus antigens. The validation cohort had no HLA typing available for a later analysis, so co-occurrence within that cohort was assessed over all 130 or so repertoires. According to the authors, the approach could potentially be generalized to other disease states and immunological phenotypes. In both the original and validation cohorts, the classifier was reported to diagnose cytomegalovirus status with high specificity and sensitivity.

The donors belonged to the validation cohort of around 110 subjects, which was separate from the roughly 680-subject first cohort. The clonotype originates from a man younger than 35 in good health and CMV-seropositive. The V and J segments used are TRBV7-9 and TRBJ1-1; TRBD1 matches 8 bases in the middle. The specimen sequenced was PBMCs. Read as DNA, the sequence is TGTGCCAGCAGCTCCCCCGGGACAGGGAACACTGAAGCTTTCTTT. It is translated as CASSSPGTGNTEAFF.